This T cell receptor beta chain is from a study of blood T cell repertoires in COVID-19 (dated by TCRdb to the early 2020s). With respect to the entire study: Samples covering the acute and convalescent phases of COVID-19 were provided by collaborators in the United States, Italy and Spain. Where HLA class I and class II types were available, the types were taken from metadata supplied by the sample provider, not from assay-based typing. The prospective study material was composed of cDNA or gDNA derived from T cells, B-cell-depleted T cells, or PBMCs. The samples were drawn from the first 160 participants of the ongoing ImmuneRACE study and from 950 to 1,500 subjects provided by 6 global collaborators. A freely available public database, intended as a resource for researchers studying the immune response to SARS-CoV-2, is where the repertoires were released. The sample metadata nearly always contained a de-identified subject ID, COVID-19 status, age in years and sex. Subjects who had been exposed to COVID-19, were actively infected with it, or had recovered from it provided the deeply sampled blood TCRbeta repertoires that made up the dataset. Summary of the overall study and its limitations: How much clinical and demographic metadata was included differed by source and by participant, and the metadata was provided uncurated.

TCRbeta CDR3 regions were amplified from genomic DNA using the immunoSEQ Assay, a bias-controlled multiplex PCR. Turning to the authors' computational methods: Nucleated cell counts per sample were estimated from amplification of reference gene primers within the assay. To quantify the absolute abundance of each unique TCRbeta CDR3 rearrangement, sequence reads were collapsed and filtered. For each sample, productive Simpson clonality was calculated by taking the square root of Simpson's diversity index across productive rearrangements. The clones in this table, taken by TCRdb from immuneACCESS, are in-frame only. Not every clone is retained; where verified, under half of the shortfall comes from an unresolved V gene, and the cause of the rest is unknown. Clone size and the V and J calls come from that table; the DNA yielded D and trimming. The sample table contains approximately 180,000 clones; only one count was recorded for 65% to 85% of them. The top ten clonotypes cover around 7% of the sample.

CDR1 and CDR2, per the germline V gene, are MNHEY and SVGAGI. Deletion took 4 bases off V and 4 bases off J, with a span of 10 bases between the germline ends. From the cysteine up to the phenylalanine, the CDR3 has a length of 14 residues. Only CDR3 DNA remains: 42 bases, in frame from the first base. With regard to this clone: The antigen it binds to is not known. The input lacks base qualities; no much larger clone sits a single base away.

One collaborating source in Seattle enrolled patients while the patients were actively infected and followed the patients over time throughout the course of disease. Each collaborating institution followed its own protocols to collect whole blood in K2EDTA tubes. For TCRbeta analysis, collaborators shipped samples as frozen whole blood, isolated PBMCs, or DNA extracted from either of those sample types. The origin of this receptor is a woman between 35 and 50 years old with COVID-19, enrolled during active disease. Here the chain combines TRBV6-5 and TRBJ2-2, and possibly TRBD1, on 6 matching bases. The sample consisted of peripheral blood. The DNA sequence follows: TGTGCCAGCAGTTTCACAGGGACCACCGGGGAGCTGTTTTTT. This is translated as CASSFTGTTGELFF.